What follows describes a single TCR beta chain. CDR3 length equals 16 residues. Germline V lookup: CDR1 SGDLS, CDR2 YYNGEE. The J segment lost 2 bases and the V segment lost 4 bases, leaving 7 bases of the junction unmatched. This entry belongs to a study of blood T cell repertoires in COVID-19. Study information: Spain, Italy and the United States supplied samples that represented acute and convalescent COVID-19. Nucleic acid was either cDNA or gDNA, and it came from T cells, B-cell-depleted T cells, or PBMCs.

Per the authors' pipeline: Scientists estimated how many nucleated cells there were by amplifying reference gene primers. TCRdb keeps only in-frame clones here, not all; method: immunoSEQ multiplex PCR. V and J calls and clone size follow that table, whereas D and trimming were derived from the DNA. Of a few hundred thousand clones in the sample, around 83% were seen once. The clonotype comes from a woman between 40 and 55 years old who had recovered from COVID-19. This chain uses TRBV9 with TRBJ2-3; 10 positions match TRBD2. The sample taken for sequencing was peripheral blood. CDR3 loop: CASSMNSGGLTDTQYF. In DNA form, the CDR3 reads TGTGCCAGCAGCATGAATAGCGGGGGGCTCACAGATACGCAGTATTTT.